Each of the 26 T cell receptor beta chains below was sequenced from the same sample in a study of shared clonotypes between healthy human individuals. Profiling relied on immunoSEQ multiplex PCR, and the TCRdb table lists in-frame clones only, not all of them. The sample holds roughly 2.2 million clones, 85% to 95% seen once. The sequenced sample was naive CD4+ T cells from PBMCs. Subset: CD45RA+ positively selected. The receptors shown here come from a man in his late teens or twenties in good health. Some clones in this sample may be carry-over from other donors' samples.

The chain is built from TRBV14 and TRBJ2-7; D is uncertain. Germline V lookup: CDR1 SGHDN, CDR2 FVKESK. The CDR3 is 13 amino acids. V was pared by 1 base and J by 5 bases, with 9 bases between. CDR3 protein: CASSQGAYNEQYF. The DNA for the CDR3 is TGTGCCAGCAGCCAAGGAGCCTACAACGAGCAGTACTTC.

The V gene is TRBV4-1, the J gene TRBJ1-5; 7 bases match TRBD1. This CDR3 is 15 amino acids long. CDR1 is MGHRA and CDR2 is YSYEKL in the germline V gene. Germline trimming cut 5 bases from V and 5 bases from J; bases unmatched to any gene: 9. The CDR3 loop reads CASSKRTGPDQPQHF. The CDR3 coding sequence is TGCGCCAGCAGCAAAAGGACAGGCCCGGATCAGCCCCAGCATTTT.

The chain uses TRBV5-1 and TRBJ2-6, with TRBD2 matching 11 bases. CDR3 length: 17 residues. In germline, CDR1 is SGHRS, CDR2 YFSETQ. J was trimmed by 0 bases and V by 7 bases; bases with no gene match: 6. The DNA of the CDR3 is TGCGCCAGCTTCCCGGGACTAGCGGTCTCTGGGGCCAACGTCCTGACTTTC. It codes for CASFPGLAVSGANVLTF.

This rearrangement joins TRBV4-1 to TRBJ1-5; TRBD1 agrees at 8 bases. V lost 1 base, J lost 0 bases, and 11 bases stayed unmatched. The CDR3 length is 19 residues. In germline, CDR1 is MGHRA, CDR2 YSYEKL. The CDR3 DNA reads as TGCGCCAGCAGCCAAGGTCAGGGGCAGGGGGCGAATAGCAATCAGCCCCAGCATTTT. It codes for CASSQGQGQGANSNQPQHF.

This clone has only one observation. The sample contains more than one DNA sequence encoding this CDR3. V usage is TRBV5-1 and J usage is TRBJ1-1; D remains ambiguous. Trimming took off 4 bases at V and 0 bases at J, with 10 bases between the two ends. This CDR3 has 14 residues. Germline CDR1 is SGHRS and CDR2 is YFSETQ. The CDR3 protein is CASSPDGLNTEAFF. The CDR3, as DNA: TGCGCCAGCAGCCCCGACGGCTTGAACACTGAAGCTTTCTTT.

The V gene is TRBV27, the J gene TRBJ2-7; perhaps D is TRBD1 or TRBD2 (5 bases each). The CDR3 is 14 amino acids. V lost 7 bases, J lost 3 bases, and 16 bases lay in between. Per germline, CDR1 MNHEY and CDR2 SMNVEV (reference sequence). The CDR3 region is CASTGRGPNYEQYF. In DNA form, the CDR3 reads TGTGCCAGCACGGGAAGGGGCCCTAACTACGAGCAGTACTTC.

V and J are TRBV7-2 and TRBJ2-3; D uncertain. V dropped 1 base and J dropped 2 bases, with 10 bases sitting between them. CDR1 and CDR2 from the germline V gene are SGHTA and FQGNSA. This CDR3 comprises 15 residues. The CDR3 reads CASSLGTPVTDTQYF. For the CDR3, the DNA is TGTGCCAGCAGCTTAGGGACCCCCGTCACAGATACGCAGTATTTT.

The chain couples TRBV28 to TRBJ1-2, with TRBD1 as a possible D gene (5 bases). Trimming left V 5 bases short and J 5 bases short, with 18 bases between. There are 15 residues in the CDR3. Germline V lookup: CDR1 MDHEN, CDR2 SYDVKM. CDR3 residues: CASSTSGTTYYGYTF. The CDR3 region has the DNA TGTGCCAGCAGTACATCCGGGACGACCTATTATGGCTACACCTTC.

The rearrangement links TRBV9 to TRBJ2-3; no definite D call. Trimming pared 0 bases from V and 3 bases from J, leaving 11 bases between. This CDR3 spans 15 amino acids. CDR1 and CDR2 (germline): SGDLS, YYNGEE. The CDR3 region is CASSVEPQETDTQYF. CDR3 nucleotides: TGTGCCAGCAGCGTAGAACCGCAAGAGACAGATACGCAGTATTTT.

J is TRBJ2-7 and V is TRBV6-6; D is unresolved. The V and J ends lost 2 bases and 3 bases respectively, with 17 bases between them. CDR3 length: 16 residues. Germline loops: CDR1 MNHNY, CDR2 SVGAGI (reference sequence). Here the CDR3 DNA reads TGTGCCAGCAGTTACGAGAGGAGACTTTCCTTCTACGAGCAGTACTTC. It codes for CASSYERRLSFYEQYF.

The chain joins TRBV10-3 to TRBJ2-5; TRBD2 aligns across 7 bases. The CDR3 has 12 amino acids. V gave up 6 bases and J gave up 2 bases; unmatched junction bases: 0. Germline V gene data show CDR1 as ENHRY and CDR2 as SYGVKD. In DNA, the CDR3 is TGTGCCATCAGCGGGGGGCAAGAGACCCAGTACTTC. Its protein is CAISGGQETQYF.

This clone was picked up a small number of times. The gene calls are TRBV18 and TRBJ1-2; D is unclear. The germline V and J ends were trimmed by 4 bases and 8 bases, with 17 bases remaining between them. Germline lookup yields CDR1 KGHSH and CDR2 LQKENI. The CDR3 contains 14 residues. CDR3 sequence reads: CASSLAVRAPGYTF. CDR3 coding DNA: TGTGCCAGCTCACTGGCTGTACGGGCGCCGGGCTACACCTTC. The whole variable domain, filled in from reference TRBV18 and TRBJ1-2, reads NAGVMQNPRHLVRRRGQEARLRCSPMKGHSHVYWYRQLPEEGLKFMVYLQKENIIDESGMPKERFSAEFPKEGPSILRIQQVVRGDSAAYFCASSLAVRAPGYTFGSGTRLTVV.

The CDR3 bases are TGTGCCAGCTCACCAGGACAGGCCGCCTACGAGCAGTACTTC. Protein: CASSPGQAAYEQYF. The chain has TRBV18 and TRBJ2-7, with TRBD1 identical over 7 bases. Germline CDR1 and CDR2: KGHSH and LQKENI. CDR3 length: 14 amino acids. V shed 2 bases and J 2 bases; nucleotides not matched to a gene: 3.

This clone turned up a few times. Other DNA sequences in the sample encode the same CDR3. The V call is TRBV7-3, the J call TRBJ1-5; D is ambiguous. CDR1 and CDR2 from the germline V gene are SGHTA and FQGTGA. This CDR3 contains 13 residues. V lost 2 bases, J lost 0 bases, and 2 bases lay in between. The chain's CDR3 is CASSLDSNQPQHF. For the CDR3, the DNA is TGTGCCAGCAGCTTAGATAGCAATCAGCCCCAGCATTTT.

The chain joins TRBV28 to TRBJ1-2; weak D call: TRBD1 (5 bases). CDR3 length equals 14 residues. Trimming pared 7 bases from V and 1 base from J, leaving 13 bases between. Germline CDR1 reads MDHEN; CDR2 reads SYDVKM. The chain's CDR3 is CASNSRQRNYGYTF. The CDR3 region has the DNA TGTGCCAGCAACTCCCGACAGCGTAACTATGGCTACACCTTC.

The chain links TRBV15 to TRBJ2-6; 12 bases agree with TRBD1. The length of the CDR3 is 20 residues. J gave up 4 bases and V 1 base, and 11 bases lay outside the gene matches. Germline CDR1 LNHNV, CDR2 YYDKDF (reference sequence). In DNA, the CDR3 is TGTGCCACCAGCAGAGGCCCGGGACAGGGGGCGCTGGGGGGGGCCAACGTCCTGACTTTC. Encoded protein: CATSRGPGQGALGGANVLTF.

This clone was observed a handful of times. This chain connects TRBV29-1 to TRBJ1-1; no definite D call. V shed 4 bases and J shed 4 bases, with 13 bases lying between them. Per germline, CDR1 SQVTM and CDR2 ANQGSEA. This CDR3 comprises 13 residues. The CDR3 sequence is CSVARALSTEAFF. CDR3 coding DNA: TGCAGCGTTGCTCGGGCCCTTAGCACTGAAGCTTTCTTT.

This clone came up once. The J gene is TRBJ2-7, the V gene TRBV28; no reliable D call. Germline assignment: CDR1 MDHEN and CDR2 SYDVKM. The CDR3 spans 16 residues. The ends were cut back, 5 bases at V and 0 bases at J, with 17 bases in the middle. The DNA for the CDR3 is TGTGCCAGCAGTGGGATGAGTCCCAAGGGCTCCTACGAGCAGTACTTC. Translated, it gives CASSGMSPKGSYEQYF.

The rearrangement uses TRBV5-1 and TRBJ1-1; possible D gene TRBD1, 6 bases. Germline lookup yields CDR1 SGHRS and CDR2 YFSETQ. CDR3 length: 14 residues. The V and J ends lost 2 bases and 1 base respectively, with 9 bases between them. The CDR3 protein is CASSLTGWNTEAFF. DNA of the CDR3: TGCGCCAGCAGCTTAACAGGGTGGAACACTGAAGCTTTCTTT.

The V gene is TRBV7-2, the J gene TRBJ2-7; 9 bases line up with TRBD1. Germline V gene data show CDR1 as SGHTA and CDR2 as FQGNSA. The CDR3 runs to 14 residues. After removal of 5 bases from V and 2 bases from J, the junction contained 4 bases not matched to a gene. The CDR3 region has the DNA TGTGCCAGCAGCGTGACAGGGGGACCCTACGAGCAGTACTTC. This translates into CASSVTGGPYEQYF.

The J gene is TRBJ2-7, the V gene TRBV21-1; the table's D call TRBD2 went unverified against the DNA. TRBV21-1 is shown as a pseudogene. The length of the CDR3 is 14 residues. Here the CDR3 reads CASSRPEEAYEQYF. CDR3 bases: TGTGCCAGCAGCAGACCTGAGGAAGCCTACGAGCAGTACTTC.

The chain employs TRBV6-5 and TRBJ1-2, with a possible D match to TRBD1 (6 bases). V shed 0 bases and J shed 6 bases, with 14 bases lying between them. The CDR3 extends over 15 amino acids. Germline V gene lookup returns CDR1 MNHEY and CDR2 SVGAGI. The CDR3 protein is CASSYSSVTGHGYTF. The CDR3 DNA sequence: TGTGCCAGCAGTTACTCGTCCGTGACAGGTCATGGCTACACCTTC.

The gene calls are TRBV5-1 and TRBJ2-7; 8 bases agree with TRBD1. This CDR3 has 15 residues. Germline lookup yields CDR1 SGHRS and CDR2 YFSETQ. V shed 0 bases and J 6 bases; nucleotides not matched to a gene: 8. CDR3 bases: TGCGCCAGCAGCTTGGTAGGACAGGGTTTGGCCGAGCAGTACTTC. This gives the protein CASSLVGQGLAEQYF.

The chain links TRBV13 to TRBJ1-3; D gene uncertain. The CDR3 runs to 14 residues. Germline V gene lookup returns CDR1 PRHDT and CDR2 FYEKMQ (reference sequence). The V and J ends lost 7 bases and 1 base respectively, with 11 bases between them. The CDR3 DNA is TGTGCCAGCATCCCGGACGATTCTGGAAACACCATATATTTT. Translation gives CASIPDDSGNTIYF. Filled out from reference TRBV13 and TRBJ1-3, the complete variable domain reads AAGVIQSPRHLIKEKRETATLKCYPIPRHDTVYWYQQGPGQDPQFLISFYEKMQSDKGSIPDRFSAQQFSDYHSELNMSSLELGDSALYFCASIPDDSGNTIYFGEGSWLTVV.

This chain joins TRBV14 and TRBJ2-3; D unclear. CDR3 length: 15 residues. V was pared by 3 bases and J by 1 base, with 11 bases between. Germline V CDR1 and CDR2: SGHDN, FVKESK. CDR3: CASSHRGPRTDTQYF. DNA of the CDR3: TGTGCCAGCAGCCACCGCGGACCCCGCACAGATACGCAGTATTTT.

The DNA for the CDR3 is TGCAGCGTTGGTCGGGACAGGGGTAACTATGGCTACACCTTC. This encodes CSVGRDRGNYGYTF. The V call is TRBV29-1, the J call TRBJ1-2; TRBD1 matches at 10 bases. Germline values: CDR1 SQVTM, CDR2 ANQGSEA. The junction had 3 bases not matched to a gene; V was cut back by 4 bases and J by 1 base. The CDR3 runs to 14 residues.